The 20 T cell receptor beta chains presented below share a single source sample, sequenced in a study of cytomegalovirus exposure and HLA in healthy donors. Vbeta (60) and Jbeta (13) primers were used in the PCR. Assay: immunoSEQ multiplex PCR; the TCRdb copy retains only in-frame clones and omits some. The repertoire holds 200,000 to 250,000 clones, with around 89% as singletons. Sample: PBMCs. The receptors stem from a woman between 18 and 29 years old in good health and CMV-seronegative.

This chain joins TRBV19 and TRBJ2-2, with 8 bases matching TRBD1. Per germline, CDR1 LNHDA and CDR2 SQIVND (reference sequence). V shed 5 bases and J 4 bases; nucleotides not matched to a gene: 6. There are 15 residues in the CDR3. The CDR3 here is CASSQGAWGTGELFF. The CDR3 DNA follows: TGTGCCAGTAGTCAGGGGGCATGGGGCACCGGGGAGCTGTTTTTT.

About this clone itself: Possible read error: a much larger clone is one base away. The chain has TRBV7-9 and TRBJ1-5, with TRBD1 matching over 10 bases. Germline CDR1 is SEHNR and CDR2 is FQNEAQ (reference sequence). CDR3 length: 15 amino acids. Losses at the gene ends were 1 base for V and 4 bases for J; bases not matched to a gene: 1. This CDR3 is CASSLGTGGNQPQHF. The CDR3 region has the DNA TGTGCCAGCAGCTTAGGGACAGGGGGGAATCAGCCCCAGCATTTT.

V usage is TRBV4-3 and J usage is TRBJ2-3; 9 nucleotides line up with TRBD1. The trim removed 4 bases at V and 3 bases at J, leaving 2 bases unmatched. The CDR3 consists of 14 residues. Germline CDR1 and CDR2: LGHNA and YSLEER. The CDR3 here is CASSRGQGTDTQYF. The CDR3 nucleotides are TGCGCCAGCAGCCGCGGACAGGGGACAGATACGCAGTATTTT.

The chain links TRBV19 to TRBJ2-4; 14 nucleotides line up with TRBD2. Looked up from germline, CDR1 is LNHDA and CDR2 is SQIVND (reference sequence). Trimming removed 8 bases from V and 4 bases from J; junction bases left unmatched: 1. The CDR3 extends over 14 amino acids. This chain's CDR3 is CASRTSGGKNIQYF. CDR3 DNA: TGTGCCAGTCGGACTAGCGGGGGGAAAAACATTCAGTACTTC.

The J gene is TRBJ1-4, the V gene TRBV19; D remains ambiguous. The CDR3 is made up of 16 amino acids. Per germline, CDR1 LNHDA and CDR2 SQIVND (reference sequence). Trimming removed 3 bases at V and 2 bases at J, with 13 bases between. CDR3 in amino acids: CASSMRQTLTNEKLFF. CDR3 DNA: TGTGCCAGTAGTATGAGACAAACTCTCACTAATGAAAAACTGTTTTTT.

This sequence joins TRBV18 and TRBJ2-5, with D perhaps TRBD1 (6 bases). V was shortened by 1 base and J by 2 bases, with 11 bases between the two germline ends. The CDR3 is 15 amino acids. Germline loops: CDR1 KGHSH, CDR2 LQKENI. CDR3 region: CASSPLGGQQETQYF. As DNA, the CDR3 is TGTGCCAGCTCACCACTAGGCGGACAGCAAGAGACCCAGTACTTC.

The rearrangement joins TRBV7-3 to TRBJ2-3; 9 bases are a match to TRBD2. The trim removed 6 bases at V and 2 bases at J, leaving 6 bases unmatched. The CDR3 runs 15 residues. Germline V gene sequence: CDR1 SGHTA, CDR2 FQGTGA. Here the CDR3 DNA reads TGTGCCAGCAGGACGGGACTAGCAGACACAGATACGCAGTATTTT. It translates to CASRTGLADTDTQYF.

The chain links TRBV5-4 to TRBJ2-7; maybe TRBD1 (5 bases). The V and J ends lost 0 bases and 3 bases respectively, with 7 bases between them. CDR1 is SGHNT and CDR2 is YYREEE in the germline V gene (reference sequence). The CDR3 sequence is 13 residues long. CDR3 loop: CASSLGGHYEQYF. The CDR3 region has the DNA TGTGCCAGCAGCTTGGGCGGACACTACGAGCAGTACTTC.

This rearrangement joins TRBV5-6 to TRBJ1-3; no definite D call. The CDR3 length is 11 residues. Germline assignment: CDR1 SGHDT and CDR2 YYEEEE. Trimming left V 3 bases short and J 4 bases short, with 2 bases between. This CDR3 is CASSSGNTIYF. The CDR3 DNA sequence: TGTGCCAGCAGCTCGGGAAACACCATATATTTT.

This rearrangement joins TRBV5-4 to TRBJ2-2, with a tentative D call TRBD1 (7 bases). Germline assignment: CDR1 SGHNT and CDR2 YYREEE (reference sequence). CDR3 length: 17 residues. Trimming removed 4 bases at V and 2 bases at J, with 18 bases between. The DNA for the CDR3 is TGTGCCAGCAGCCGCGGCGGGGCAGGGGGAAACACCGGGGAGCTGTTTTTT. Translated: CASSRGGAGGNTGELFF.

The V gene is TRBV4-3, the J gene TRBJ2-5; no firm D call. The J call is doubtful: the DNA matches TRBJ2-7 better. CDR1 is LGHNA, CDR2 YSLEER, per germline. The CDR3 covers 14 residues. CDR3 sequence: CASSQVVNSYEQYF. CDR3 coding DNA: TGCGCCAGCAGCCAAGTAGTGAACTCCTACGAGCAGTACTTC.

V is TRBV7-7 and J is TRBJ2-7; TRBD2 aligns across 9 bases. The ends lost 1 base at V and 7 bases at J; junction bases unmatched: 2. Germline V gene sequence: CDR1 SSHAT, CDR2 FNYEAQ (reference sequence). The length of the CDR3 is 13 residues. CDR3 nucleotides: TGTGCCAGCAGCTTAGTCCTAGCGGGAGAGCAGTACTTC. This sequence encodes CASSLVLAGEQYF.

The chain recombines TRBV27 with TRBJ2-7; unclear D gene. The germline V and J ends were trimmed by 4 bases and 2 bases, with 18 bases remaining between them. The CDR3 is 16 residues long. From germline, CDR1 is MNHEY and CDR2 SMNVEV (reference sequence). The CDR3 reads CASSSYLTYPTYEQYF. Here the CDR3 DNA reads TGTGCCAGCAGTTCGTATTTGACATATCCTACCTACGAGCAGTACTTC.

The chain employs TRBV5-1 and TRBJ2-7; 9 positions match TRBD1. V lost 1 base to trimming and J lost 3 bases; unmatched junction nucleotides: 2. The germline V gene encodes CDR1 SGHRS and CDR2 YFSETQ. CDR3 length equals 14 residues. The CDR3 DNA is TGCGCCAGCAGCTTGACAGGGGGCAACTACGAGCAGTACTTC. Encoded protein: CASSLTGGNYEQYF.

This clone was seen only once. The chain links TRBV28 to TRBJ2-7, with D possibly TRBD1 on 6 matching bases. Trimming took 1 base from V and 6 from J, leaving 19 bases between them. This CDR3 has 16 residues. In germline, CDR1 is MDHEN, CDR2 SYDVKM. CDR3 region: CASSLYPTGRGFEQYF. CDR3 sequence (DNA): TGTGCCAGCAGTTTATACCCAACAGGGCGAGGATTCGAGCAGTACTTC.

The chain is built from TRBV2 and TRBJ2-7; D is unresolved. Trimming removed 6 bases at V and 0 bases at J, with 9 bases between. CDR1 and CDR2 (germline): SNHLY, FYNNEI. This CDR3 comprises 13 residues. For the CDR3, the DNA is TGTGCCAGCAGCCGAGACAACTCCTACGAGCAGTACTTC. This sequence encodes CASSRDNSYEQYF.

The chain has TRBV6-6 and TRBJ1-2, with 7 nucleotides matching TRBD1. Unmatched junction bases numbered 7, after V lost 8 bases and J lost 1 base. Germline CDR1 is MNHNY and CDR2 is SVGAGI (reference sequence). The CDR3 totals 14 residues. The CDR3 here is CASGDSPYNYGYTF. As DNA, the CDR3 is TGTGCCAGCGGGGACAGTCCTTATAACTATGGCTACACCTTC.

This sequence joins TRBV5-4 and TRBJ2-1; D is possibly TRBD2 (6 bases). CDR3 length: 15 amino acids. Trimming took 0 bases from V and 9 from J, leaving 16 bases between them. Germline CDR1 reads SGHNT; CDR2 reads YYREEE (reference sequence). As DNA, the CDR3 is TGTGCCAGCAGCTTGGCAGGGACTGGTGGAGCTGAGCAGTTCTTC. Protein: CASSLAGTGGAEQFF.

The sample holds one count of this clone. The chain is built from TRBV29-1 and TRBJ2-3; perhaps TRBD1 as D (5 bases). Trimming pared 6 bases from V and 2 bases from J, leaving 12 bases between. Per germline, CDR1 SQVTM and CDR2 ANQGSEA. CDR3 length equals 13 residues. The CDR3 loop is CSVRTRFTDTQYF. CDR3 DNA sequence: TGCAGCGTCAGGACAAGGTTCACAGATACGCAGTATTTT.

Here the CDR3 reads CASSLRKNYSNQPQHF. The CDR3 bases are TGTGCCAGCTCGTTGCGTAAGAACTATAGCAATCAGCCCCAGCATTTT. This chain joins TRBV18 and TRBJ1-5, with D hard to call. The length of the CDR3 is 16 residues. V lost 6 bases and J 0 bases, leaving 15 bases between the germline ends. Looked up from germline, CDR1 is KGHSH and CDR2 is LQKENI.